The subject of this entry is one TCR beta chain. The sample is drawn from a study of OX40 agonist ivuxolimab in advanced cancers. Clones were sequenced by immunoSEQ multiplex PCR, and TCRdb holds only the in-frame ones, with some missing. The sample includes about 40,000 clones, 88% of them seen just once. The CDR3 length is 11 residues. Germline V gene sequence: CDR1 MNHEY, CDR2 SMNVEV (reference sequence). Trimming shortened V by 5 bases and J by 3 bases, and 4 bases separated the two germline ends. The sequencing here drew on CD4+ or CD8+ T cells sorted from blood, taken in a trial of the OX40 agonist ivuxolimab. The source is an adult with an advanced solid tumor such as melanoma, head and neck, liver or kidney cancer. The V gene is TRBV27, the J gene TRBJ1-1; D is ambiguous. The CDR3: CASSVYTEAFF. The DNA for the CDR3 is TGTGCCAGCAGTGTTTACACTGAAGCTTTCTTT.